This T cell receptor beta chain was found in a study of T cells expressing NK-cell markers. Study outcomes and limitations: Evidence did not settle whether expanded NKG2C+ T cell clones targeted HCMV. For five or six donors, the dominant NKG2C+ clonotypes made up about 1.0-8% of their CD8+ T cells.

Each CDR3 protein gets one entry in TCRdb, which reprocessed the 5' RACE reads and gives no DNA. The sample includes around 470,000 distinct CDR3 sequences. A word on this clonotype: No antigen is known for it.

From germline, CDR1 is MGHRA and CDR2 YSYEKL. The CDR3 contains 16 residues. This chain joins TRBV4-1 and TRBJ1-5. The source material was blood T cells: a sorted CD56 or NKG2C T cell subset, CD4+ or CD8+ T cells, or bulk PBMC T cells (not recorded which). This TCR derives from a woman in her forties or fifties in good health. The CDR3 protein is CASSRATDFSNQPQHF.